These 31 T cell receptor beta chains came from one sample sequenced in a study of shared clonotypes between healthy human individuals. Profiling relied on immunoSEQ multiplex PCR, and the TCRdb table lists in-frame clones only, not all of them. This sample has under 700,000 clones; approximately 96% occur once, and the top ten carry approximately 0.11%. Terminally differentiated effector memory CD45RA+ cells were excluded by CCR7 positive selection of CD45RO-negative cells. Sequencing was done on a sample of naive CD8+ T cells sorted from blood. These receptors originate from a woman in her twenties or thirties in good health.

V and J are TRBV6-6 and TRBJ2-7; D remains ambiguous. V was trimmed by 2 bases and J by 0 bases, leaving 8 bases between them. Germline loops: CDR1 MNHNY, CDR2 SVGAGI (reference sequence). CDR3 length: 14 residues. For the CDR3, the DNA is TGTGCCAGCAGTTACGAGCAGGCCTCCTACGAGCAGTACTTC. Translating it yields CASSYEQASYEQYF.

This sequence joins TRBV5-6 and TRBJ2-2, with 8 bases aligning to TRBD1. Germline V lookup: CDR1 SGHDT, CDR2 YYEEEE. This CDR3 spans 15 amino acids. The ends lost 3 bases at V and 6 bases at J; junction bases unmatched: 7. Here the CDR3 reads CASSYSTGVAGELFF. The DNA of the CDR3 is TGTGCCAGCAGCTACTCGACAGGGGTGGCCGGGGAGCTGTTTTTT. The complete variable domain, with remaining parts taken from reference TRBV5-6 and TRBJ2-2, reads DAGVTQSPTHLIKTRGQQVTLRCSPKSGHDTVSWYQQALGQGPQFIFQYYEEEERQRGNFPDRFSGHQFPNYSSELNVNALLLGDSALYLCASSYSTGVAGELFFGEGSRLTVL.

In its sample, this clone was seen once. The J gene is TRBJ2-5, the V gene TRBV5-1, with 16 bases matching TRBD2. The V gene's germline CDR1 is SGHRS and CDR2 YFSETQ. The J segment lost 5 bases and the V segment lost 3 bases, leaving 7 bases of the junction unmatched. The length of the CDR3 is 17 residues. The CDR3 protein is CASSSAGLAGGPETQYF. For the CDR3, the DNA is TGCGCCAGCAGCTCGGCGGGACTAGCGGGAGGGCCCGAGACCCAGTACTTC. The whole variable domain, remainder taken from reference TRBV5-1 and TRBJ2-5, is KAGVTQTPRYLIKTRGQQVTLSCSPISGHRSVSWYQQTPGQGLQFLFEYFSETQRNKGNFPGRFSGRQFSNSRSEMNVSTLELGDSALYLCASSSAGLAGGPETQYFGPGTRLLVL.

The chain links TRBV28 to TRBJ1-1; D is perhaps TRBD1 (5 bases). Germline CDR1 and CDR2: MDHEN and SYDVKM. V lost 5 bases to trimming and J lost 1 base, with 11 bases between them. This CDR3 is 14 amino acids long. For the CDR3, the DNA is TGTGCCAGCAGTACGCAGGGAGGGAACACTGAAGCTTTCTTT. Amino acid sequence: CASSTQGGNTEAFF.

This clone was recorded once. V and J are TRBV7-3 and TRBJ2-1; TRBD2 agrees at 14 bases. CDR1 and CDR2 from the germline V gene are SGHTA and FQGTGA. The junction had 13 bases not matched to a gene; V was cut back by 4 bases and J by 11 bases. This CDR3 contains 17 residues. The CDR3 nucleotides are TGTGCCAGCAGCTCTTATGGGGGACTAGCGGGAGTAGAGAAGCAGTTCTTC. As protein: CASSSYGGLAGVEKQFF.

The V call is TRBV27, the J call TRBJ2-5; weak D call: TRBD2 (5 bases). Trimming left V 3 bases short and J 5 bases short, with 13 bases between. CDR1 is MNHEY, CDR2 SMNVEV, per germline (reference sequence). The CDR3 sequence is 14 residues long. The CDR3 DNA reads TGTGCCAGCAGTTTGCGCCCGGGGTGGGAGACCCAGTACTTC. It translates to CASSLRPGWETQYF.

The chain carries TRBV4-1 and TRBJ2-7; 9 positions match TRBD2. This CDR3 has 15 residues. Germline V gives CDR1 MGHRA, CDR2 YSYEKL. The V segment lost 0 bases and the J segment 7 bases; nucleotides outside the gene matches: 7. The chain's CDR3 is CASSQDRREGREQYF. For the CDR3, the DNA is TGCGCCAGCAGCCAAGATCGGCGGGAGGGTCGGGAGCAGTACTTC.

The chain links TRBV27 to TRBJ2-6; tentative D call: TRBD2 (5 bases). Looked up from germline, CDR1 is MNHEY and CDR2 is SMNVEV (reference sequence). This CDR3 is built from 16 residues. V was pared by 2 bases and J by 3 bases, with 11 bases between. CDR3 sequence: CASSLGPGNGANVLTF. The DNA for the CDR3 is TGTGCCAGCAGTTTAGGGCCCGGGAATGGGGCCAACGTCCTGACTTTC.

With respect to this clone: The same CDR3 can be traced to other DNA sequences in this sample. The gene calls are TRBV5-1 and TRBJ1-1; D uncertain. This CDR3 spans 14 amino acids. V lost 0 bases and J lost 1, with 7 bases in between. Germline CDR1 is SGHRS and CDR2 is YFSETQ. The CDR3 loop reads CASSLDLGNTEAFF. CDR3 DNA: TGCGCCAGCAGCTTGGACCTTGGGAACACTGAAGCTTTCTTT.

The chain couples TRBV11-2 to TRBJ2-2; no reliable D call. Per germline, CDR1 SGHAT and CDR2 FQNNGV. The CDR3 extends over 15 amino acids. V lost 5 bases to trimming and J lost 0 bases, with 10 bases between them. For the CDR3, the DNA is TGTGCCAGCAGCCCGCCAGCTACGAACACCGGGGAGCTGTTTTTT. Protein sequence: CASSPPATNTGELFF.

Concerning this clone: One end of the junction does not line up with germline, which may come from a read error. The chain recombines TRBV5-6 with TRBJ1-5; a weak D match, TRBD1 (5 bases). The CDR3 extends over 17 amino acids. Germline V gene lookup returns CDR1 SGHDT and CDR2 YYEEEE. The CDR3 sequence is CASSYGEQTDDNRPQHF. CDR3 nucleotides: TGTGCCAGCAGCTACGGGGAACAGACAGACGATAATCGGCCCCAGCATTTT.

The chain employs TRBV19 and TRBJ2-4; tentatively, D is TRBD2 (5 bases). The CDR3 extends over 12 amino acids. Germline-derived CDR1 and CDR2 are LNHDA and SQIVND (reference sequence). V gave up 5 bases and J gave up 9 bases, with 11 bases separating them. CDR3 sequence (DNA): TGTGCCAGTAGTTATGGTCGGGGCATTCAGTACTTC. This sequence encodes CASSYGRGIQYF.

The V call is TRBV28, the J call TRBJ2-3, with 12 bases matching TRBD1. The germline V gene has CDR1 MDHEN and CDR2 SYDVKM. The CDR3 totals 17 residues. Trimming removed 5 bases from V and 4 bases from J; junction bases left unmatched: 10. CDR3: CASSPPPGQGAPDTQYF. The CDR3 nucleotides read TGTGCCAGCAGTCCCCCACCGGGACAGGGGGCCCCAGATACGCAGTATTTT.

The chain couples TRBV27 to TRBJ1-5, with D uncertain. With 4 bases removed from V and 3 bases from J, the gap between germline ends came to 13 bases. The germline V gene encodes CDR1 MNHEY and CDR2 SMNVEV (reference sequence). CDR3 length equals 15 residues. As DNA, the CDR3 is TGTGCCAGCAGTTCCGGCTGGGAGGACAATCAGCCCCAGCATTTT. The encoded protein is CASSSGWEDNQPQHF.

The DNA of the CDR3 is TGTGCCAGCAGCTTAGCAGGGGGTGGAAACACCATATATTTT. Translated: CASSLAGGGNTIYF. The V gene is TRBV7-9, the J gene TRBJ1-3, with a possible D match to TRBD1 (6 bases). This CDR3 has 14 residues. V dropped 0 bases and J dropped 3 bases, with 6 bases sitting between them. CDR1 is SEHNR and CDR2 is FQNEAQ in the germline V gene (reference sequence).

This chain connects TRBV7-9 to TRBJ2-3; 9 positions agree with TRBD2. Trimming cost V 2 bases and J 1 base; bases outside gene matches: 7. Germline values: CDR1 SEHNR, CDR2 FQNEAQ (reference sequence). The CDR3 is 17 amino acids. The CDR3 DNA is TGTGCCAGCAGCTTACTCCTAGCGGGGTCTGGCACAGATACGCAGTATTTT. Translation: CASSLLLAGSGTDTQYF.

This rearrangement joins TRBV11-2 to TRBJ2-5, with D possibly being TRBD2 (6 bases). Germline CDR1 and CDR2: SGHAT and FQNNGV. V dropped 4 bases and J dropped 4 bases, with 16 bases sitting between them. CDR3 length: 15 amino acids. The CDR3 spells CASSSPGGSGETQYF. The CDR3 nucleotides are TGTGCCAGCAGCTCCCCCGGAGGTAGCGGAGAGACCCAGTACTTC.

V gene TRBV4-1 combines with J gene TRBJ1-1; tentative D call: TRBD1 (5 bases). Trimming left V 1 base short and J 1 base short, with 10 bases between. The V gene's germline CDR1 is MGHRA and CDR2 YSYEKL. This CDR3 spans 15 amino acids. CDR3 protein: CASSQAETGNTEAFF. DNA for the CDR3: TGCGCCAGCAGCCAAGCTGAAACAGGGAACACTGAAGCTTTCTTT.

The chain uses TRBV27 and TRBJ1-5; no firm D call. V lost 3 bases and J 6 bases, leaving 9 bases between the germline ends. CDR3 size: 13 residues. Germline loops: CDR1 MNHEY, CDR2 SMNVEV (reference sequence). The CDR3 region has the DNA TGTGCCAGCAGTTTCGCAGATGGTCAGCCCCAGCATTTT. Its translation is CASSFADGQPQHF.

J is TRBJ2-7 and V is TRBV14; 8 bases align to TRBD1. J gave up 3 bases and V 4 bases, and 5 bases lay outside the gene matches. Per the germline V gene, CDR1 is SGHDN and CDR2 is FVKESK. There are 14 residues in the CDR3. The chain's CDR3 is CASSPRTGYYEQYF. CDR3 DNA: TGTGCCAGCAGCCCCCGGACAGGGTACTACGAGCAGTACTTC.

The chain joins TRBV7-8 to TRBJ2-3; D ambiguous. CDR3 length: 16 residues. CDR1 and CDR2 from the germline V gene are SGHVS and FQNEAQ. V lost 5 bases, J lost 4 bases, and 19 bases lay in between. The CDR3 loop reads CASSPPVGVLPDTQYF. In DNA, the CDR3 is TGTGCCAGCAGCCCCCCGGTGGGCGTCCTTCCAGATACGCAGTATTTT.

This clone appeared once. CDR3: CASSHRLASSTDTQYF. CDR3 nucleotides: TGTGCCAGTTCCCACCGCCTAGCGTCTAGCACAGATACGCAGTATTTT. The V and J genes are TRBV19 and TRBJ2-3, with a tentative D call TRBD2 (6 bases). The CDR3 extends over 16 amino acids. The V and J ends lost 8 bases and 0 bases respectively, with 18 bases between them. In germline, CDR1 is LNHDA, CDR2 SQIVND (reference sequence).

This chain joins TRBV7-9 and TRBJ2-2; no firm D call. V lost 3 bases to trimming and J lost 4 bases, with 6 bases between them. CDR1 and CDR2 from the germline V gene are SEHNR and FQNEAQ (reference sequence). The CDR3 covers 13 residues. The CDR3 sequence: CASSFERTGELFF. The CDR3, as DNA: TGTGCCAGCAGCTTCGAGCGCACCGGGGAGCTGTTTTTT.

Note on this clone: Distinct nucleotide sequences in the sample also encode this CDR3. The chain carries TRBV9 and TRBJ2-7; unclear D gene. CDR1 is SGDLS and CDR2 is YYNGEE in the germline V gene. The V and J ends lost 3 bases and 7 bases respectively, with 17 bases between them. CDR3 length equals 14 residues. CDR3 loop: CASSATDHSHEQYF. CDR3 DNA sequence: TGTGCCAGCAGCGCCACGGACCACTCCCATGAGCAGTACTTC.

This CDR3 is CASSEMGGYGANVLTF. The CDR3 region has the DNA TGTGCCAGCAGTGAAATGGGAGGCTATGGGGCCAACGTCCTGACTTTC. This rearrangement joins TRBV2 to TRBJ2-6; a possible D gene is TRBD2 (6 bases). Germline V gene lookup returns CDR1 SNHLY and CDR2 FYNNEI. This CDR3 contains 16 residues. V was pared by 2 bases and J by 3 bases, with 11 bases between.

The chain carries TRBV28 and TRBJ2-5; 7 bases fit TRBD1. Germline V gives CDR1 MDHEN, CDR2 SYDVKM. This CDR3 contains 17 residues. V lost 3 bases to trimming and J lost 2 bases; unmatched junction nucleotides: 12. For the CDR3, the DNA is TGTGCCAGCAGTTTCCCCCCAGAGACAGGGCTACAAGAGACCCAGTACTTC. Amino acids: CASSFPPETGLQETQYF.

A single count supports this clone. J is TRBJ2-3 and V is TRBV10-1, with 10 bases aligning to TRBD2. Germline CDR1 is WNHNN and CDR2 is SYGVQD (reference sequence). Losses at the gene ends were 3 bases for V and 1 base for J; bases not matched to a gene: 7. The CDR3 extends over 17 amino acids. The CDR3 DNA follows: TGCGCCAGCAGTGAACGGCTAGCGGGAGTGGGCACAGATACGCAGTATTTT. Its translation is CASSERLAGVGTDTQYF.

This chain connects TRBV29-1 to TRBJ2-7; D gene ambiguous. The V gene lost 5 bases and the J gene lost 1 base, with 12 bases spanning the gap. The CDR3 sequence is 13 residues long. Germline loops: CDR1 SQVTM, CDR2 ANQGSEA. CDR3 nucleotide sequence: TGCAGCGTTCCCTCTCCAACTTCCTACGAGCAGTACTTC. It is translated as CSVPSPTSYEQYF.

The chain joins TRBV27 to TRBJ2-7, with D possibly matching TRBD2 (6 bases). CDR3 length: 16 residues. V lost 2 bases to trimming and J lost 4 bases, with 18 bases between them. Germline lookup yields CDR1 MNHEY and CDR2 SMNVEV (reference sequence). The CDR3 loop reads CASSLGVAKGGYEQYF. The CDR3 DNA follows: TGTGCCAGCAGTTTAGGGGTGGCGAAGGGAGGTTACGAGCAGTACTTC.

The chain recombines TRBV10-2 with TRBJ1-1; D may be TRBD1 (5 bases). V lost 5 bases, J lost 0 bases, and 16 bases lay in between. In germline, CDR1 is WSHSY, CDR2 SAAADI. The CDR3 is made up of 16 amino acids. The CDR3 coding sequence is TGCGCCAGCAGTCCTAGCGTAGGGACGGTGAACACTGAAGCTTTCTTT. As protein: CASSPSVGTVNTEAFF.

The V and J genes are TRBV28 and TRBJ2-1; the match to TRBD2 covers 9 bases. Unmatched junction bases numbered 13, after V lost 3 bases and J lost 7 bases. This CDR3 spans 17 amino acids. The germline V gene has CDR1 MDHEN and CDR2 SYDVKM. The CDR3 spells CASSFILAGANGNEQFF. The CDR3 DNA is TGTGCCAGCAGTTTCATATTAGCGGGAGCGAATGGGAATGAGCAGTTCTTC. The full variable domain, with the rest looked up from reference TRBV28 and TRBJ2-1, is DVKVTQSSRYLVKRTGEKVFLECVQDMDHENMFWYRQDPGLGLRLIYFSYDVKMKEKGDIPEGYSVSREKKERFSLILESASTNQTSMYLCASSFILAGANGNEQFFGPGTRLTVL.